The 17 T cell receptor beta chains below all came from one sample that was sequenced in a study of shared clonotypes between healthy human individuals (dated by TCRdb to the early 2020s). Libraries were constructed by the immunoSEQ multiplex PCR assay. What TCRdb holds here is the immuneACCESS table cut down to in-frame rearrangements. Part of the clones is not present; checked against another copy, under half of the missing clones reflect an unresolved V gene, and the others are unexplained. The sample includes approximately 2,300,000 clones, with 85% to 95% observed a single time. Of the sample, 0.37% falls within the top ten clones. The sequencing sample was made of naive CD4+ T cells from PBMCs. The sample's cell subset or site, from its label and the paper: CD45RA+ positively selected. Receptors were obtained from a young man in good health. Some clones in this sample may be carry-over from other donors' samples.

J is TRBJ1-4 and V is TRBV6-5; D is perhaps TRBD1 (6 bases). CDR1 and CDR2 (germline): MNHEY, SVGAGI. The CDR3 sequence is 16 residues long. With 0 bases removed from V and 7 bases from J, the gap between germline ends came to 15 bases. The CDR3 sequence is CASSYSGAPGVEKLFF. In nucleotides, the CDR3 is TGTGCCAGCAGTTACTCGGGGGCCCCGGGAGTTGAAAAACTGTTTTTT.

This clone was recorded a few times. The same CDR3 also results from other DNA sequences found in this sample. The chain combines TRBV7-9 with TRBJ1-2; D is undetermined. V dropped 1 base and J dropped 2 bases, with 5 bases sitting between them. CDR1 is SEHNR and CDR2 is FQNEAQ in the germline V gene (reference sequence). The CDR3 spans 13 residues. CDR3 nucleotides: TGTGCCAGCAGCTTAGTAGGAAACTATGGCTACACCTTC. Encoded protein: CASSLVGNYGYTF.

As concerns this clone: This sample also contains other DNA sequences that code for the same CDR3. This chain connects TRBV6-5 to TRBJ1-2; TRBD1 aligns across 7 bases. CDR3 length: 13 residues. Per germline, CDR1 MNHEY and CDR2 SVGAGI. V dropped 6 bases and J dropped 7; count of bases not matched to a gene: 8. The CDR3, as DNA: TGTGCCAGCAGCCGGACAGGATTAGGTGGCTACACCTTC. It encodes CASSRTGLGGYTF.

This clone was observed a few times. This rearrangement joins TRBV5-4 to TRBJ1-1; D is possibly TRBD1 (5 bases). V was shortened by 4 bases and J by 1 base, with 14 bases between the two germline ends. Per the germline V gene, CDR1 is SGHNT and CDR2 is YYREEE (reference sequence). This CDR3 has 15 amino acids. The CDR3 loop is CASSQSEDRNTEAFF. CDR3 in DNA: TGTGCCAGCAGCCAATCAGAAGACAGGAACACTGAAGCTTTCTTT.

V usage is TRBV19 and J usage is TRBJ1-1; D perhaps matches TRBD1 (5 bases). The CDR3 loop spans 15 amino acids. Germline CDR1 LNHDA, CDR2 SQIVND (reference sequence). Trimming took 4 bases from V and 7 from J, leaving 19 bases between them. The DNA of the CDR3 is TGTGCCAGTAGTACCGCAGGGATACGGTACGGTGAAGCTTTCTTT. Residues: CASSTAGIRYGEAFF.

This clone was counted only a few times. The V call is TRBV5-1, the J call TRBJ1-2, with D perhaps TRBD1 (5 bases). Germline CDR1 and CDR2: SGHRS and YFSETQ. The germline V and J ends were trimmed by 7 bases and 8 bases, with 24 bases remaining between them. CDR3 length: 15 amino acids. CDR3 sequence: CASRTNSDSSGGYTF. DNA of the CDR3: TGCGCCAGCCGCACGAACAGTGACAGTTCTGGGGGCTACACCTTC.

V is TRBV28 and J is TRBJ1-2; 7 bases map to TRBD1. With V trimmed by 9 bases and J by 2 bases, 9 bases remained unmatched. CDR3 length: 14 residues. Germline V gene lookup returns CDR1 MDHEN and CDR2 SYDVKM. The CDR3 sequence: CASRGQGTNYGYTF. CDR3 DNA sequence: TGTGCCAGTAGGGGGCAGGGGACGAACTATGGCTACACCTTC.

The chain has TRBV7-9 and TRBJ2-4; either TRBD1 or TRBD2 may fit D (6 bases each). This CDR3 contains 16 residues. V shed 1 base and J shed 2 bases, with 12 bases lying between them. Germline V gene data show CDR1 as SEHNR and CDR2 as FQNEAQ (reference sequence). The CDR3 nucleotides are TGTGCCAGCAGCTTAGATGTTGGGGGGCCCAAAAACATTCAGTACTTC. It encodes CASSLDVGGPKNIQYF.

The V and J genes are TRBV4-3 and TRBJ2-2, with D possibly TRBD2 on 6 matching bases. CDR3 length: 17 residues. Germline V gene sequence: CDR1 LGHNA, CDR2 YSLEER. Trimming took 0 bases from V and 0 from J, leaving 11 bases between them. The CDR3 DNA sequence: TGCGCCAGCAGCCAAGATTATTGGAGGGCGAACACCGGGGAGCTGTTTTTT. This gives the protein CASSQDYWRANTGELFF.

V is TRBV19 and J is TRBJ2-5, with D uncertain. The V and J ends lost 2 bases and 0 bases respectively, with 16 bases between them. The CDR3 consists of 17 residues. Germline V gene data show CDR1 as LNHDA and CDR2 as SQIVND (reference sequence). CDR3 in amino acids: CASSIRTGLKDQETQYF. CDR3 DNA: TGTGCCAGTAGTATACGGACGGGCTTAAAAGACCAAGAGACCCAGTACTTC.

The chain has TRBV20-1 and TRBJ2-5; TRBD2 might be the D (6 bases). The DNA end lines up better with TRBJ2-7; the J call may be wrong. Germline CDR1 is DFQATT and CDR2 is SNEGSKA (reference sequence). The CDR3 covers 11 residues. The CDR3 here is CSAKGGYEQYF. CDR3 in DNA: TGCAGTGCTAAGGGAGGCTACGAGCAGTACTTC.

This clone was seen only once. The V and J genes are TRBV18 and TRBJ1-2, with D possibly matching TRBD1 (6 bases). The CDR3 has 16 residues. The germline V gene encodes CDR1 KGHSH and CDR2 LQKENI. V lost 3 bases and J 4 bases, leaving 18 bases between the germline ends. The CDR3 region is CASSPGGQGVSYGYTF. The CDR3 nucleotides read TGTGCCAGCTCACCGGGGGGGCAGGGAGTGAGCTATGGCTACACCTTC.

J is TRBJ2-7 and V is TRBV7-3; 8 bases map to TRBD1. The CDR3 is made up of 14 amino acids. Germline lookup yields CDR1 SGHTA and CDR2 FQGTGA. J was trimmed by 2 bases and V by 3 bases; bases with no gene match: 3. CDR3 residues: CASSFTGGPYEQYF. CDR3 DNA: TGTGCCAGCAGCTTCACAGGGGGGCCCTACGAGCAGTACTTC.

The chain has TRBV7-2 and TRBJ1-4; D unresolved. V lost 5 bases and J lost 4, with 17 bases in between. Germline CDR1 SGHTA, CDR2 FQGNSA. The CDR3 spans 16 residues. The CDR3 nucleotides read TGTGCCAGCAGCCTACGACCCGGGCGCGATAATGAAAAACTGTTTTTT. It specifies CASSLRPGRDNEKLFF.

The CDR3 region is CASSLSTGLAEETQYF. CDR3 sequence (DNA): TGTGCCAGCAGTTTATCAACGGGACTAGCGGAAGAGACCCAGTACTTC. The chain couples TRBV27 to TRBJ2-5; the match to TRBD2 covers 11 bases. V gave up 0 bases and J gave up 3 bases; unmatched junction bases: 3. CDR3 length: 16 amino acids. Germline V lookup: CDR1 MNHEY, CDR2 SMNVEV (reference sequence).

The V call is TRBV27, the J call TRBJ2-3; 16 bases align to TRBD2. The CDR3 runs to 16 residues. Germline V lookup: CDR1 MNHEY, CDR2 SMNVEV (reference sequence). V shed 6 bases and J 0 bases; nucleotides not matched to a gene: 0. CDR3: CASRGLAGGSTDTQYF. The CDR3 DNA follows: TGTGCCAGCAGGGGACTAGCGGGGGGGAGCACAGATACGCAGTATTTT.

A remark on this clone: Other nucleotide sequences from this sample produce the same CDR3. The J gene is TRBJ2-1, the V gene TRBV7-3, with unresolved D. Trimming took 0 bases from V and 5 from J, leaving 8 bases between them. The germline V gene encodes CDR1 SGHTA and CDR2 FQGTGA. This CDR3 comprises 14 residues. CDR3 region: CASSLTGPNNEQFF. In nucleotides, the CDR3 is TGTGCCAGCAGCTTAACAGGACCCAACAATGAGCAGTTCTTC. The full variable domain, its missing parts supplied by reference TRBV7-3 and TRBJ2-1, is GAGVSQTPSNKVTEKGKYVELRCDPISGHTALYWYRQSLGQGPEFLIYFQGTGAADDSGLPNDRFFAVRPEGSVSTLKIQRTERGDSAVYLCASSLTGPNNEQFFGPGTRLTVL.